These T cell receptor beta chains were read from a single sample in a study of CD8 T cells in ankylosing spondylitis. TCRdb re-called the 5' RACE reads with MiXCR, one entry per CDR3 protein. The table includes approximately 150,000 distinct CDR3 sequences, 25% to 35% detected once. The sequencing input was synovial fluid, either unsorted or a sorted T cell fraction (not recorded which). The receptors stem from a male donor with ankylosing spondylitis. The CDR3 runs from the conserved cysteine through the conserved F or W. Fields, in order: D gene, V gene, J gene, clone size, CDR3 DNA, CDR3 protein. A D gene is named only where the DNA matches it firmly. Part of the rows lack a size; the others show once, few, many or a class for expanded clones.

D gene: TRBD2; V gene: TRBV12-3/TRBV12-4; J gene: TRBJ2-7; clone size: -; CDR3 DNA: TGTGCCAGCAGTTTAGGACTAGCGGTCTCCTACGAGCAGTACTTC; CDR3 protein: CASSLGLAVSYEQYF
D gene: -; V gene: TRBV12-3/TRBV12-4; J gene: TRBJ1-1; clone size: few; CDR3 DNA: TGTGCCAGCAGTTTGGGTCCAGCCTTGAACACTGAAGCTTTCTTT; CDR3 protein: CASSLGPALNTEAFF
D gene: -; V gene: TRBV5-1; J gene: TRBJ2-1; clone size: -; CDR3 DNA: TGCGCCAGCAGCTCCGTGGGGGGAGCGAGGGAGCAGTTCTTC; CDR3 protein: CASSSVGGAREQFF
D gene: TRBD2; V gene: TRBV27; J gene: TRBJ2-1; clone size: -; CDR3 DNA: TGTGCCAGCAGGGGGGGTGCTAGCGGGGGCCCCCTTAACAATGAGCAGTTCTTC; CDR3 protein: CASRGGASGGPLNNEQFF
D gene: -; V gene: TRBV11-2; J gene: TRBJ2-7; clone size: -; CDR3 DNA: TGTGCCAGCAGCTTACAGAGGTACGAGCAGTACTTC; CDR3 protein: CASSLQRYEQYF
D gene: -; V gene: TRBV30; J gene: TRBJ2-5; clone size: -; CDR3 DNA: TGTGCCTGGAGCGGGGGGCCCCTCCAAGAGACCCAGTACTTC; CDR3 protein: CAWSGGPLQETQYF
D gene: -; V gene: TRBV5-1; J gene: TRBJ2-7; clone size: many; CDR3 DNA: TGCGCCAGCAGCTTGGGGGGGATTTACGAGCAGTACTTC; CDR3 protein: CASSLGGIYEQYF
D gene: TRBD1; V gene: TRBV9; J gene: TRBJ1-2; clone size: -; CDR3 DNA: TGTGCCAGCAGCGTAGGTACAGGGGGACCAAACTATGGCTACACCTTC; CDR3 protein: CASSVGTGGPNYGYTF
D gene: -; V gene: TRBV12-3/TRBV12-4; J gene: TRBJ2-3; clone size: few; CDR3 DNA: TGTGCCAGCCGCCGAGGGCCGACGCAGTTTTTTTTT; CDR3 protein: CASRRGPTQFFF
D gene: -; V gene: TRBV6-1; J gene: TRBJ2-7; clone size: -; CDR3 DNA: TGTGCCAGCAGTCCACCCGGGACACCTACCTACGAGCAGTACTTC; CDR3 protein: CASSPPGTPTYEQYF
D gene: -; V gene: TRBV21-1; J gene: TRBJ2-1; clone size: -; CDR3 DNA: TGTGCCAGCAGCAACCGGGACGGAAGCTCCTACAATGAGCAGTTCTTC; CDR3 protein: CASSNRDGSSYNEQFF
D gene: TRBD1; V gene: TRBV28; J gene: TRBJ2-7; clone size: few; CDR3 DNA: TGTGCCAGCAGACCCCGGGACAGGGGGGCAGTTGAGCAGTACTTC; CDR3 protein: CASRPRDRGAVEQYF
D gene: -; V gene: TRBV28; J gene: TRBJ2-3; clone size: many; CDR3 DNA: TGTGCCAGCAGCTACAGGGGGGGAGATACGCAGTATTTT; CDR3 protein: CASSYRGGDTQYF
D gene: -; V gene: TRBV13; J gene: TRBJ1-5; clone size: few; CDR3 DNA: TGTGCCAGCGAACCGGGGTATGGCAATCAGCCCCAGCATTTT; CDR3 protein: CASEPGYGNQPQHF
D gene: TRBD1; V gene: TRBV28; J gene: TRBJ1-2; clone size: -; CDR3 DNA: TGTGCCAGCAGCTCTATGACAGGGTCCTATGGCTACACCTTC; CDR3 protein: CASSSMTGSYGYTF
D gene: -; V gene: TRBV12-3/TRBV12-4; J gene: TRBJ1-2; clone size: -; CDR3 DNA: TGTGCCAGCAGCCCTAACATGGTCTCTAGCGGCTACACCTTC; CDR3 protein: CASSPNMVSSGYTF
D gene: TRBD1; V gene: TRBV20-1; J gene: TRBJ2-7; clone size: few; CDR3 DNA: TGCAGTGCTAGAGATCCGGGACAGCTATCCTACGAGCAGTACTTC; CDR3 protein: CSARDPGQLSYEQYF
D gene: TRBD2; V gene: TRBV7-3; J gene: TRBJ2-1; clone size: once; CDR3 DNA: TGTGCCAGCAGCTTCTCCGGGACTACCTACAATGAGCAGTTCTTC; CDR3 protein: CASSFSGTTYNEQFF
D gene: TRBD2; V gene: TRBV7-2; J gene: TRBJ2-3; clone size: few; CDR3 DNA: TGTGCCAGCAGCTACTTAGCGGGAGGGGGCACAGATACGCAGTATTTT; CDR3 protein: CASSYLAGGGTDTQYF
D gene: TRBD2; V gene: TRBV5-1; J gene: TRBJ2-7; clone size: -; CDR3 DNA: TGCGCCAGCAGGGGACTAGCGGACTTGGCCTACGAGCAGTACTTC; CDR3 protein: CASRGLADLAYEQYF